The rows below give T cell receptor beta chains drawn from one sample of a study of blood T cell repertoires in COVID-19. Method: immunoSEQ multiplex PCR; TCRdb's copy keeps in-frame clones and lacks some. The data show 55,000 to 80,000 clones, 65% to 85% seen once. The sample taken for sequencing was peripheral blood. All receptors derive from a woman at least 80 years old with active or convalescent COVID-19. The CDR3 runs from the conserved cysteine through the conserved F or W. Fields, in order: D gene, V gene, CDR3 protein. The D gene is left open where the match is weak.

D gene: .
V gene: TRBV7-9
CDR3 protein: CASSYGANQPQHF

D gene: .
V gene: TRBV12-3/TRBV12-4
CDR3 protein: CASSHRGETEAFF

D gene: TRBD1
V gene: TRBV6-5
CDR3 protein: CASRATGGDTEAFF

D gene: TRBD2
V gene: TRBV28
CDR3 protein: CASSIPSGGAKNIQYF

D gene: TRBD1
V gene: TRBV3-1/TRBV3-2
CDR3 protein: CASSLGTGESGNTIYF

D gene: TRBD1
V gene: TRBV5-4
CDR3 protein: CASSRGQGGASTEAFF

D gene: .
V gene: TRBV5-1
CDR3 protein: CASSPLTTSYNEQFF

D gene: .
V gene: TRBV5-5
CDR3 protein: CASSPGQQNSPLHF

D gene: .
V gene: TRBV11-3
CDR3 protein: CASSRHSGTEAFF

D gene: .
V gene: TRBV10-3
CDR3 protein: CAISYSGDGYTF

D gene: .
V gene: TRBV7-9
CDR3 protein: CATPGGSGNTIYF

D gene: TRBD1
V gene: TRBV19
CDR3 protein: CASSSRQGRDTEAFF

D gene: .
V gene: TRBV29-1
CDR3 protein: CSVDEAPAFF

D gene: .
V gene: TRBV19
CDR3 protein: CASSINRGNQPQHF

D gene: .
V gene: TRBV10-3
CDR3 protein: CASGMNEKLFF

D gene: .
V gene: TRBV10-3
CDR3 protein: CAISASQNNEQFF

D gene: .
V gene: TRBV7-9
CDR3 protein: CASSSLTGELFF

D gene: .
V gene: TRBV3-1/TRBV3-2
CDR3 protein: CASSPDSLNEKLFF

D gene: TRBD2
V gene: TRBV28
CDR3 protein: CASTRGVGLYEQYF

D gene: .
V gene: TRBV19
CDR3 protein: CASSGGAGKETQYF

D gene: .
V gene: TRBV6-5
CDR3 protein: CASFSQGDTEAFF

D gene: .
V gene: TRBV19
CDR3 protein: CASSIAVTNTEAFF

D gene: .
V gene: TRBV2
CDR3 protein: CASSDGRALDTQYF

D gene: .
V gene: TRBV14
CDR3 protein: CASSQVREKAFF

D gene: TRBD2
V gene: TRBV5-1
CDR3 protein: CASSLGPRGSSYEQYF

D gene: .
V gene: TRBV18
CDR3 protein: CASSPYSPYEQYF

D gene: TRBD2
V gene: TRBV5-1
CDR3 protein: CASSWGTSNTGELFF

D gene: TRBD1
V gene: TRBV5-1
CDR3 protein: CASRSGQGAWDTQYF

D gene: .
V gene: TRBV7-7
CDR3 protein: CASSPIGEQYF

D gene: .
V gene: TRBV2
CDR3 protein: CASTPTEASYEQYF

D gene: .
V gene: TRBV7-9
CDR3 protein: CASSPQGNTEAFF

D gene: TRBD1
V gene: TRBV27
CDR3 protein: CASSTLDRGRGGYTF

D gene: TRBD2
V gene: TRBV11-1
CDR3 protein: CASSLGAGGYNEQFF

D gene: .
V gene: TRBV5-8
CDR3 protein: CASSRRGGGETQYF

D gene: .
V gene: TRBV27
CDR3 protein: CASSLSGGLNYGYTF

D gene: .
V gene: TRBV12-5
CDR3 protein: CASGAGRGNTEAFF

D gene: .
V gene: TRBV4-1
CDR3 protein: CASSQGLRSSGNTIYF

D gene: TRBD1
V gene: TRBV3-1/TRBV3-2
CDR3 protein: CASSLTGTGENEQFF

D gene: .
V gene: TRBV5-1
CDR3 protein: CASSVRDTDTQYF

D gene: .
V gene: TRBV21-1
CDR3 protein: CASSKGGRDSRYNSNQPQHF

D gene: .
V gene: TRBV7-9
CDR3 protein: CASSLGAGGAGSPLHF

D gene: .
V gene: TRBV10-3
CDR3 protein: CAISEQVRYGYTF

D gene: TRBD1
V gene: TRBV2
CDR3 protein: CASRDRGNGYTF

D gene: .
V gene: TRBV4-1
CDR3 protein: CASSQGGRAEAFF

D gene: TRBD1
V gene: TRBV7-9
CDR3 protein: CASSLETGGSQPQHF

D gene: TRBD2
V gene: TRBV5-1
CDR3 protein: CASSAAGGGETQYF

D gene: .
V gene: TRBV10-3
CDR3 protein: CAISESGADGNTIYF

D gene: TRBD2
V gene: TRBV5-3
CDR3 protein: CEGLAGGPDTQYF

D gene: TRBD1
V gene: TRBV5-6
CDR3 protein: CASSLGQGASNTEAFF

D gene: .
V gene: TRBV30
CDR3 protein: CAWSASRGFRSGNTIYF

D gene: .
V gene: TRBV2
CDR3 protein: CASSEGDSLRLKHF

D gene: .
V gene: TRBV2
CDR3 protein: CASSEVRRTSSYNEQFF

D gene: .
V gene: TRBV7-3
CDR3 protein: CASSLSDTDTQYF

D gene: TRBD1
V gene: TRBV6-5
CDR3 protein: CASSPTWTGDQPQHF

D gene: TRBD2
V gene: TRBV10-3
CDR3 protein: CANSGRSSGGFNEQFF